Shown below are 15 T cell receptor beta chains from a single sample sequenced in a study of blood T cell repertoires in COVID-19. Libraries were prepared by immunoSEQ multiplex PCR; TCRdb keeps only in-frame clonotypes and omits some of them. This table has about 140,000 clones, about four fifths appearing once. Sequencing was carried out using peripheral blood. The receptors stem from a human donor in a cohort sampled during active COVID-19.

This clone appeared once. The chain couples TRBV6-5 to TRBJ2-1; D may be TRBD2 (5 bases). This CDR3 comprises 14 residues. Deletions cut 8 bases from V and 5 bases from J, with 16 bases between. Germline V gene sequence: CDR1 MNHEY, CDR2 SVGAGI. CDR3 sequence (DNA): TGTGCCAGCGTCAACTCCGGGATTCACAATGAGCAGTTCTTC. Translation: CASVNSGIHNEQFF.

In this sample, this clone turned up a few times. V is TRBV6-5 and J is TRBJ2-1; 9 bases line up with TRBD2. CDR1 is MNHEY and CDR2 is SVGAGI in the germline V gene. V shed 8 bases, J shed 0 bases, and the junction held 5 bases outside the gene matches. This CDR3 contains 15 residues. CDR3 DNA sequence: TGTGCCAGCGCACTAGCGGGCGGCTCCTACAATGAGCAGTTCTTC. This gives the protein CASALAGGSYNEQFF.

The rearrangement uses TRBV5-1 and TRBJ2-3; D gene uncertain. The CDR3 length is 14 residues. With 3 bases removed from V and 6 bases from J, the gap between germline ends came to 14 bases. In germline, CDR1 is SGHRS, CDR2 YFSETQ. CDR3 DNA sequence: TGCGCCAGCAGCTCAGGATCAAACCCGGATACGCAGTATTTT. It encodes CASSSGSNPDTQYF.

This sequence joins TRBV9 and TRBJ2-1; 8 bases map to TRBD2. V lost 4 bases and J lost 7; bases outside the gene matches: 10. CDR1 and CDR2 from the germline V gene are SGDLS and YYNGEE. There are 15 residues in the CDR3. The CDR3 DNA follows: TGTGCCAGCAGCTCCCCCGCGGGAGGTGGGAATGAGCAGTTCTTC. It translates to CASSSPAGGGNEQFF.

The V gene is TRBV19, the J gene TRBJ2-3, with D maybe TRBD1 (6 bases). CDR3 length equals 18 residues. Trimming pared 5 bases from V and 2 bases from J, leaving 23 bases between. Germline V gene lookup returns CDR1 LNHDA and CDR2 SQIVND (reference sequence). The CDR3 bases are TGTGCCAGTAGTCAGATCCCTAAGGGGGATTACCTCACAGATACGCAGTATTTT. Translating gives CASSQIPKGDYLTDTQYF. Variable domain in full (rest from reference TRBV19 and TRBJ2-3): DGGITQSPKYLFRKEGQNVTLSCEQNLNHDAMYWYRQDPGQGLRLIYYSQIVNDFQKGDIAEGYSVSREKKESFPLTVTSAQKNPTAFYLCASSQIPKGDYLTDTQYFGPGTRLTVL.

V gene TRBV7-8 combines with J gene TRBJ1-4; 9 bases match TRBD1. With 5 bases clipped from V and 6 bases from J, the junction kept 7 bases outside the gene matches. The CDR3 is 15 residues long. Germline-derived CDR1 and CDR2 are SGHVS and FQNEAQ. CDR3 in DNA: TGTGCCAGCAGCCCAACAGGGGGCCCTGATGAAAAACTGTTTTTT. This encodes CASSPTGGPDEKLFF.

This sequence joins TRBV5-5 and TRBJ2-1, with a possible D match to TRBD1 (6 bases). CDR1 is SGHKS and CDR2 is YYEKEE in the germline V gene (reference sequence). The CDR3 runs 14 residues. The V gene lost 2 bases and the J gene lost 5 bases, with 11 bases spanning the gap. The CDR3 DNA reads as TGTGCCAGCAGCTTAAGGACAGTCAACAATGAGCAGTTCTTC. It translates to CASSLRTVNNEQFF. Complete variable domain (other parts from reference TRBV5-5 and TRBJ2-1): DAGVTQSPTHLIKTRGQQVTLRCSPISGHKSVSWYQQVLGQGPQFIFQYYEKEERGRGNFPDRFSARQFPNYSSELNVNALLLGDSALYLCASSLRTVNNEQFFGPGTRLTVL.

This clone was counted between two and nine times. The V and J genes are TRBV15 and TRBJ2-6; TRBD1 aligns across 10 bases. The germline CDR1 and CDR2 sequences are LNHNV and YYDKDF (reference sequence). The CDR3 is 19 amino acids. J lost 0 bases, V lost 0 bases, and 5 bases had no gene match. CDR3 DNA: TGTGCCACCAGCAGAGATGGGGGACAGGGGATCTCTGGGGCCAACGTCCTGACTTTC. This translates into CATSRDGGQGISGANVLTF.

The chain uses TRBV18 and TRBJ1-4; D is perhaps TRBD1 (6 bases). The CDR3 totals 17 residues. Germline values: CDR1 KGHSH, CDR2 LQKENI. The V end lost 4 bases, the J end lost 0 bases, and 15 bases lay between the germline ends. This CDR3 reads CASSLIGRTATNEKLFF. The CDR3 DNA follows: TGTGCCAGCTCACTTATTGGGCGGACAGCAACTAATGAAAAACTGTTTTTT.

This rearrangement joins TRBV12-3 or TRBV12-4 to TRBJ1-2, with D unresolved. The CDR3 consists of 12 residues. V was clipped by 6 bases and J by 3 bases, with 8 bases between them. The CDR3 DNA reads TGTGCCAGCAGCCTCTTTGACTATGGCTACACCTTC. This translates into CASSLFDYGYTF.

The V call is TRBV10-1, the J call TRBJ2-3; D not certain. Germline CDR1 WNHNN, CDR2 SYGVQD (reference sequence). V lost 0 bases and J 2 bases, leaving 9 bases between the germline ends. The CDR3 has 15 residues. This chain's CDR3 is CASSESGPSTDTQYF. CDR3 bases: TGCGCCAGCAGTGAGTCGGGCCCCTCCACAGATACGCAGTATTTT.

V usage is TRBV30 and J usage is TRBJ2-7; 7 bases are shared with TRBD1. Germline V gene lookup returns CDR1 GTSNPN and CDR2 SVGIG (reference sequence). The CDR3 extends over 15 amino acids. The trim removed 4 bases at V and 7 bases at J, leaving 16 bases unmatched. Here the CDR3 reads CAWTYPGQSFWEQYF. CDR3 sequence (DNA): TGTGCCTGGACCTACCCGGGACAGTCATTTTGGGAGCAGTACTTC.

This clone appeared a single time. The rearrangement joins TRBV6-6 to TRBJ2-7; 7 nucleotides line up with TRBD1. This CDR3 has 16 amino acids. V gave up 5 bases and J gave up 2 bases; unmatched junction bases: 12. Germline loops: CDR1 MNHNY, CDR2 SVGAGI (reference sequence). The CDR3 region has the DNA TGTGCCAGCAGTCGACGCCGGGACAGAGGCGCCTACGAGCAGTACTTC. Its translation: CASSRRRDRGAYEQYF.

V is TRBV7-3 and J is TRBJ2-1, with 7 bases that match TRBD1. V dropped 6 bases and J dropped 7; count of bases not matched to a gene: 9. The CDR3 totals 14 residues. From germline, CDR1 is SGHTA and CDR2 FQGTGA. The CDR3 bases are TGTGCCAGCAGTACAGGGGTTCGTCCAAATGAGCAGTTCTTC. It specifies CASSTGVRPNEQFF.

The CDR3 DNA reads as TGTGCCAGCAGCGTACGCCCAGAAATGAACACTGAAGCTTTCTTT. This codes for CASSVRPEMNTEAFF. This sequence joins TRBV9 and TRBJ1-1; no firm D call. Germline V CDR1 and CDR2: SGDLS, YYNGEE. This CDR3 spans 15 amino acids. V gave up 1 base and J gave up 0 bases, with 10 bases separating them.